This record looks at one T cell receptor beta chain sequence and its context. What it recognizes is unknown. The PCR made use of 60 Vbeta and 13 Jbeta primers. TCRdb keeps only in-frame clones here, not all; method: immunoSEQ multiplex PCR. Among 150,000 to 200,000 clones listed, 75% were seen once. This sample is part of a study of cytomegalovirus exposure and HLA in healthy donors. The CDR3 sequence is 17 residues long. The germline V and J ends were trimmed by 2 bases and 2 bases, with 17 bases remaining between them. CDR1 KGHSH and CDR2 LQKENI come from the germline V gene. Study-wide results and caveats: The classifier, whose performance was assessed in both the original and validation cohorts, reportedly diagnosed cytomegalovirus status with high specificity and sensitivity. Whilst most TCR sequences proved rare, a subset of public TCRs occurred across many donors.

Sequencing input: PBMCs. The V and J genes are TRBV18 and TRBJ2-3, with a tentative D call TRBD2 (5 bases). The sequence was collected from a man aged 18 to 29 in good health and CMV-seropositive. In nucleotides, the CDR3 is TGTGCCAGCTCACCATTTTCACCGGGAAGTATCACAGATACGCAGTATTTT. Translation: CASSPFSPGSITDTQYF.